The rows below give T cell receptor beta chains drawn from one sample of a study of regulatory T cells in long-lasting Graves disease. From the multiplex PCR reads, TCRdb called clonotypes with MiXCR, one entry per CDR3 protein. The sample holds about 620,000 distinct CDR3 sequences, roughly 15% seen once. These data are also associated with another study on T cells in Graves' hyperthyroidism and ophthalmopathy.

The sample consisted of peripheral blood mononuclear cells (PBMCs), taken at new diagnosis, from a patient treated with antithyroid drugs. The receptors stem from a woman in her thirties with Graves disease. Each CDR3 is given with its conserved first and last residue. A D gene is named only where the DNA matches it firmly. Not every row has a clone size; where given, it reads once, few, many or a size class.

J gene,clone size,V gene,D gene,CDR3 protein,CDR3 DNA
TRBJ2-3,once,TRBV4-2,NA,CASSQDRRELTDTQYF,TGTGCCAGCAGCCAAGATCGAAGGGAGCTCACAGATACGCAGTATTTT
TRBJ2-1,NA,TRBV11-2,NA,CASSRGAWGDNNEQFF,TGTGCCAGCAGCCGAGGGGCCTGGGGGGACAACAATGAGCAGTTCTTC
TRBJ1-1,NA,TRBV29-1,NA,CSVEEEQAFF,TGCAGCGTTGAAGAGGAACAAGCTTTCTTT
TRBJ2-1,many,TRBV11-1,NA,CASSSWGGSYNEQFF,TGTGCCAGCTCTTCCTGGGGAGGCTCCTACAATGAGCAGTTCTTC
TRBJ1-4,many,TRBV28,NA,CASTLRGTATNEKLFF,TGTGCCAGCACTTTACGCGGTACCGCAACTAATGAAAAACTGTTTTTT
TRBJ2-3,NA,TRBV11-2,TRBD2,CASSQTGLAGVGTDTQYF,TGTGCCAGCAGCCAAACGGGACTAGCGGGAGTGGGCACAGATACGCAGTATTTT
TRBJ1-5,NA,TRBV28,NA,CASTAGLHYEQYFGPGQPQHF,NA
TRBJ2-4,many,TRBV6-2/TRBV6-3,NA,CASRATGNKNIQYF,TGTGCCAGCAGGGCTACGGGAAACAAAAACATTCAGTACTTC
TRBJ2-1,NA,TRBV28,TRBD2,CASRSVAGGPYNEQFF,TGTGCCAGCAGATCAGTAGCGGGAGGGCCCTACAATGAGCAGTTCTTC
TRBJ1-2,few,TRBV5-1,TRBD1,CASSRSGTGDGYTF,TGCGCCAGCAGCAGATCCGGGACAGGGGACGGCTACACCTTC
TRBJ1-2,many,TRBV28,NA,CASRLGGNGQNYGYTF,TGTGCCAGCAGACTTGGGGGGAACGGACAAAACTATGGCTACACCTTC
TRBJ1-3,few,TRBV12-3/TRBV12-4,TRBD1,CASSRAGTGGNTIYF,TGTGCCAGCAGTAGAGCCGGGACAGGGGGGAACACCATATATTTT
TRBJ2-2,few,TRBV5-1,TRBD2,CASSLTSGRAATGELFF,TGCGCCAGCAGCCTGACTAGCGGGAGGGCCGCCACCGGGGAGCTGTTTTTT
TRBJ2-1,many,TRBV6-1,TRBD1,CASSEARQGRPPGYNEQFF,TGTGCCAGCAGTGAAGCGAGACAGGGTCGGCCCCCTGGCTACAATGAGCAGTTCTTC
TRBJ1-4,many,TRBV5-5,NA,CASSLPGDEKLFF,TGTGCCAGCAGCTTACCGGGGGACGAAAAACTGTTTTTT
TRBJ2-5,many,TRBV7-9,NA,CASSPGLETQYF,TGTGCCAGCAGCCCCGGACTAGAGACCCAGTACTTC
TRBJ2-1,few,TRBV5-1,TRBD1,CASSFSGGSYNEQFF,TGCGCCAGCAGCTTCTCAGGGGGCTCCTACAATGAGCAGTTCTTC
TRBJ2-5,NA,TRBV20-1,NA,CSARDLGTQKAVRETQYF,TGCAGTGCTAGAGATCTCGGGACCCAAAAGGCGGTTAGAGAGACCCAGTACTTC
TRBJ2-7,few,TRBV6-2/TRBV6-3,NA,CASSYRGNGDEQYF,TGTGCCAGCAGTTACAGGGGTAATGGGGACGAGCAGTACTTC
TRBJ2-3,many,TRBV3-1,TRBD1,CASSTTGLTDTQYF,TGTGCCAGCAGTACGACAGGGCTCACAGATACGCAGTATTTT
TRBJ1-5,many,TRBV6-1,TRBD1,CASSTGTGTNQPQHF,TGTGCCAGCAGTACCGGGACAGGGACTAATCAGCCCCAGCATTTT
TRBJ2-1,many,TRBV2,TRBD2,CASSGSIAGAYNEQFF,TGTGCCAGCAGTGGCTCCATAGCGGGAGCTTACAATGAGCAGTTCTTC
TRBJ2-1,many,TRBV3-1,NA,CASSQGYGNEQFF,TGTGCCAGCAGCCAAGGATACGGGAATGAGCAGTTCTTC
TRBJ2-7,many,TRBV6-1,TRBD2,CASNGGSSYEQYF,TGTGCCAGCAACGGCGGGAGCTCCTACGAGCAGTACTTC
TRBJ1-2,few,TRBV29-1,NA,CSVEDIQGYGYTF,TGCAGCGTTGAAGATATACAGGGATATGGCTACACCTTC
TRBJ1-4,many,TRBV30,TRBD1,CAWSVSQGAVKLFF,TGTGCCTGGAGTGTGAGCCAGGGGGCCGTTAAACTGTTTTTT
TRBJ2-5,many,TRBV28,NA,CASSLTLLRERGKETQYF,TGTGCCAGCAGTTTAACGCTTCTACGAGAAAGGGGCAAAGAGACCCAGTACTTC
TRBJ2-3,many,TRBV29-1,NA,CSVEDLALAPTDTQYF,TGCAGCGTTGAAGATCTAGCGCTAGCCCCGACAGATACGCAGTATTTT
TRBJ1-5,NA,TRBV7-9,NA,CASSLSLGGQGPQHF,TGTGCCAGCAGCTTATCACTGGGGGGGCAAGGACCCCAGCATTTT
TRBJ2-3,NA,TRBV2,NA,CASGPSNTQYF,TGTGCCAGCGGACCTTCCAATACGCAGTATTTT
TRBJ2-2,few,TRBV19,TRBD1,CASRQGSSTGELFF,TGTGCCAGTCGACAGGGATCGTCCACCGGGGAGCTGTTTTTT
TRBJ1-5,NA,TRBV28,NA,CASSFDIGWGNQPQHF,TGTGCCAGCAGTTTTGATATAGGATGGGGCAATCAGCCCCAGCATTTT
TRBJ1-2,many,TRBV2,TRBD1,CASSSDRVIGGYTF,TGTGCCAGCAGTTCAGACAGGGTCATAGGAGGCTACACCTTC
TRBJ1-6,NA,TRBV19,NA,CASSHDPGGVRRSPLHF,TGTGCCAGTAGTCACGACCCCGGCGGGGTTCGGAGATCACCCCTCCACTTT
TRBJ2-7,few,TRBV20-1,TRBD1,CSAPDRGRQGEQYF,TGCAGTGCACCGGACAGGGGGCGCCAGGGGGAGCAGTACTTC
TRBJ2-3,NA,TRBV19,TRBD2,CASSLWTSGRAVDTQYF,TGTGCCAGTAGTCTGTGGACTAGCGGGAGGGCCGTGGATACGCAGTATTTT
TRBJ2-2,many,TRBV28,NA,CASTIGMWAGELFF,TGTGCCAGCACTATCGGGATGTGGGCCGGGGAGCTGTTTTTT
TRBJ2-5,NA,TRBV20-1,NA,CSAQTQETQYF,TGCAGTGCTCAGACCCAAGAGACCCAGTACTTC
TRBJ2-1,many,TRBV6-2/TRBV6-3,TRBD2,CASTRTSGRSYNEQFF,TGTGCCAGCACCCGGACTAGCGGCCGCTCCTACAATGAGCAGTTCTTC
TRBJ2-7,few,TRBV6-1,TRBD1,CASSEERADRGVHEQYF,TGTGCCAGCAGTGAAGAAAGGGCCGACAGGGGAGTCCACGAGCAGTACTTC
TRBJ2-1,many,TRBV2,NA,CATRGLEYNEQFF,TGTGCCACTCGTGGACTCGAATACAATGAGCAGTTCTTC
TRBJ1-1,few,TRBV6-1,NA,CASTPGRRTEAFF,TGTGCCAGCACCCCTGGTAGGAGGACTGAAGCTTTCTTT
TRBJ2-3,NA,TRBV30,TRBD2,CAWSGGRAGRDTQYF,TGTGCCTGGAGTGGAGGGAGGGCAGGTAGAGATACGCAGTATTTT
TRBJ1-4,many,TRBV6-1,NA,CASSDGNSPKKLFF,TGTGCCAGCAGTGACGGTAACAGTCCCAAAAAACTGTTTTTT
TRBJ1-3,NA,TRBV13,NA,CASSYPGSSGNTIYF,TGTGCCAGCAGCTACCCTGGCAGCAGTGGAAACACCATATATTTT
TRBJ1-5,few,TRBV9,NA,CASSATESNQPQHF,TGTGCCAGCAGCGCGACAGAGAGCAATCAGCCCCAGCATTTT
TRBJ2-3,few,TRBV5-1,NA,CASSLELDDTDTQYF,TGCGCCAGCAGCTTGGAACTAGACGACACAGATACGCAGTATTTT